This T cell receptor beta chain was identified in a study of cytomegalovirus exposure and HLA in healthy donors. The study, taken as a whole, reports: Across donors, most TCRs were seen rarely, yet some public ones were widespread. It was approximately 160 TCR beta chains that were listed as cytomegalovirus-associated. Three CMV-associated chains proved CMV antigen-specific in vitro.

Clones were sequenced by immunoSEQ multiplex PCR, and TCRdb holds only the in-frame ones, with some missing. Among 100,000 to 130,000 clones listed, under 85% were seen once. As for this clone: Its target is not known.

Germline V gives CDR1 LNHDA, CDR2 SQIVND (reference sequence). Germline trimming cut 7 bases from V and 1 base from J; bases unmatched to any gene: 9. The CDR3 has 15 residues. What was sequenced was PBMCs. The sequence was collected from a woman aged 18-35 years in good health and CMV-seronegative. V gene TRBV19 combines with J gene TRBJ1-1; TRBD1 aligns across 7 bases. The CDR3 spells CASTPDRTSNTEAFF. In DNA, the CDR3 is TGTGCCAGTACCCCGGACAGGACCTCGAACACTGAAGCTTTCTTT.